These 20 T cell receptor beta chains originate from one sample sequenced in a study of blood T cell repertoires in COVID-19. Method: immunoSEQ multiplex PCR; TCRdb's copy keeps in-frame clones and lacks some. Among roughly 160,000 clones listed, over 75% were seen once. Specimen: PBMCs or T cells enriched from blood (not recorded which). The receptors derive from a woman in her 40s with acute COVID-19.

The chain uses TRBV5-1 and TRBJ1-4; D is perhaps TRBD1 (5 bases). This CDR3 is 16 amino acids long. CDR1 SGHRS and CDR2 YFSETQ come from the germline V gene. V was cut by 0 bases and J by 0 bases, with 9 bases left in between. CDR3 in amino acids: CASSLATGATNEKLFF. In DNA form, the CDR3 reads TGCGCCAGCAGCTTGGCCACGGGGGCAACTAATGAAAAACTGTTTTTT.

A single count supports this clone. The gene calls are TRBV5-4 and TRBJ2-3; 8 nucleotides agree with TRBD2. The CDR3 extends over 15 amino acids. Trimming at V came to 4 bases and at J to 9 bases, leaving 13 bases not matched to a gene. In germline, CDR1 is SGHNT, CDR2 YYREEE (reference sequence). CDR3 nucleotides: TGTGCCAGCAGCCCAGGGACTAGAAGTGAGGAGACGCAGTATTTT. Protein sequence: CASSPGTRSEETQYF.

This clone appeared a single time. This chain connects TRBV30 to TRBJ1-5; maybe TRBD1 (6 bases). This CDR3 is built from 14 residues. Trimming stripped 0 bases from V and 2 bases from J, with 8 bases between. Looked up from germline, CDR1 is GTSNPN and CDR2 is SVGIG (reference sequence). In DNA form, the CDR3 reads TGTGCCTGGAGTGTAGCAGGGGGCAATCAGCCCCAGCATTTT. Translation: CAWSVAGGNQPQHF.

This clone was found a few times. The V call is TRBV6-2 or TRBV6-3, the J call TRBJ2-3; TRBD2 is a possible D gene (6 bases). Germline V gene data show CDR1 as MNHEY and CDR2 as SVGEGT. Trimming took off 3 bases at V and 2 bases at J, with 15 bases between the two ends. The CDR3 covers 16 residues. The CDR3 loop is CASSYRRGYPTDTQYF. The DNA for the CDR3 is TGTGCCAGCAGTTATCGGAGGGGATACCCCACAGATACGCAGTATTTT.

With respect to this clone: Possible read error: a much larger clone is one base away. The chain links TRBV9 to TRBJ1-2, with TRBD1 identical over 7 bases. The CDR3 is 13 residues long. Looked up from germline, CDR1 is SGDLS and CDR2 is YYNGEE. V gave up 4 bases and J gave up 2 bases; unmatched junction bases: 2. CDR3 in amino acids: CASSPTGNYGYTF. The CDR3 DNA sequence: TGTGCCAGCAGCCCGACAGGGAACTATGGCTACACCTTC.

This rearrangement joins TRBV5-1 to TRBJ2-1; 11 nucleotides match TRBD2. This CDR3 has 15 residues. CDR1 and CDR2 (germline): SGHRS, YFSETQ. V trimming: 1 base; J trimming: 8 bases; junction bases outside the gene matches: 5. In DNA form, the CDR3 reads TGCGCCAGCAGCTTGCCCTCGGGACTAGCGGATGAGCAGTTCTTC. It is translated as CASSLPSGLADEQFF.

The CDR3 spells CASSTTGSGGYNEQFF. The CDR3 DNA reads as TGTGCCAGCTCGACCACAGGGAGCGGGGGGTACAATGAGCAGTTCTTC. V gene TRBV18 combines with J gene TRBJ2-1; 9 nucleotides match TRBD2. CDR1 is KGHSH and CDR2 is LQKENI in the germline V gene. J was trimmed by 4 bases and V by 6 bases; bases with no gene match: 10. The CDR3 length is 16 residues. Full variable domain (missing parts from reference TRBV18 and TRBJ2-1): NAGVMQNPRHLVRRRGQEARLRCSPMKGHSHVYWYRQLPEEGLKFMVYLQKENIIDESGMPKERFSAEFPKEGPSILRIQQVVRGDSAAYFCASSTTGSGGYNEQFFGPGTRLTVL.

The V call is TRBV7-8, the J call TRBJ1-2, with 7 nucleotides matching TRBD1. The germline V gene has CDR1 SGHVS and CDR2 FQNEAQ. The V gene end was trimmed by 5 bases and the J gene end by 4 bases; junction bases not matched to a gene: 7. The CDR3 loop spans 14 amino acids. CDR3 amino acids: CASSPRQGGYGYTF. The CDR3 DNA reads TGTGCCAGCAGCCCCCGACAGGGAGGCTATGGCTACACCTTC.

This clone was counted at least ten times. This chain uses TRBV15 with TRBJ2-3; 12 bases agree with TRBD2. CDR1 and CDR2 from the germline V gene are LNHNV and YYDKDF (reference sequence). J lost 4 bases, V lost 3 bases, and 8 bases had no gene match. The CDR3 is 17 residues long. The CDR3 loop reads CATSRTSGSSAADTQYF. The CDR3, as DNA: TGTGCCACCAGCAGGACTAGCGGGAGTAGTGCCGCAGATACGCAGTATTTT.

This clone has only a few counts. The rearrangement links TRBV30 to TRBJ2-7, with TRBD2 matching 7 bases. V shed 7 bases, J shed 2 bases, and the junction held 2 bases outside the gene matches. Germline V gene lookup returns CDR1 GTSNPN and CDR2 SVGIG (reference sequence). The CDR3 consists of 11 residues. The CDR3 sequence is CASGGAYEQYF. In nucleotides, the CDR3 is TGTGCCTCGGGGGGAGCCTACGAGCAGTACTTC. Filled out from reference TRBV30 and TRBJ2-7, the complete variable domain reads SQTIHQWPATLVQPVGSPLSLECTVEGTSNPNLYWYRQAAGRGLQLLFYSVGIGQISSEVPQNLSASRPQDRQFILSSKKLLLSDSGFYLCASGGAYEQYFGPGTRLTVT.

The rearrangement uses TRBV5-1 and TRBJ2-2, with a tentative D call TRBD1 (5 bases). Trimming left V 4 bases short and J 0 bases short, with 25 bases between. This CDR3 is built from 20 residues. The germline CDR1 and CDR2 sequences are SGHRS and YFSETQ. CDR3 region: CASSALSSGIVVANTGELFF. CDR3 nucleotides: TGCGCCAGCAGCGCCCTTTCCTCAGGGATAGTGGTTGCGAACACCGGGGAGCTGTTTTTT.

This clone was observed a handful of times. The chain couples TRBV5-8 to TRBJ2-5; the D gene is possibly TRBD1 (5 bases). With 2 bases removed from V and 5 bases from J, the gap between germline ends came to 13 bases. CDR3 length: 14 residues. Germline-derived CDR1 and CDR2 are SGHTS and YDEGEE. CDR3 amino acids: CASSFGRVAETQYF. CDR3 coding DNA: TGTGCCAGCAGCTTCGGCAGGGTCGCCGAGACCCAGTACTTC.

The chain joins TRBV2 to TRBJ2-3, with 8 bases fitting TRBD2. The CDR3 runs to 16 residues. Germline CDR1 is SNHLY and CDR2 is FYNNEI. V trimming: 2 bases; J trimming: 4 bases; junction bases outside the gene matches: 8. Here the CDR3 reads CASSEPGLVVADTQYF. Written as DNA, the CDR3 is TGTGCCAGCAGTGAACCGGGACTAGTAGTTGCAGATACGCAGTATTTT. Full variable domain (rest looked up from reference TRBV2 and TRBJ2-3): EPEVTQTPSHQVTQMGQEVILRCVPISNHLYFYWYRQILGQKVEFLVSFYNNEISEKSEIFDDQFSVERPDGSNFTLKIRSTKLEDSAMYFCASSEPGLVVADTQYFGPGTRLTVL.

The rearrangement uses TRBV7-9 and TRBJ2-1, with TRBD2 matching over 8 bases. Germline loops: CDR1 SEHNR, CDR2 FQNEAQ (reference sequence). The CDR3 sequence is 17 residues long. Trimming removed 2 bases from V and 8 bases from J; junction bases left unmatched: 14. The CDR3 sequence is CASSLRGTSAFNDEQFF. For the CDR3, the DNA is TGTGCCAGCAGCTTAAGGGGGACTAGTGCATTCAACGATGAGCAGTTCTTC.

The V and J genes are TRBV6-5 and TRBJ1-1; TRBD1 matches at 7 bases. This CDR3 has 14 amino acids. Germline V gene data show CDR1 as MNHEY and CDR2 as SVGAGI. V gave up 5 bases and J gave up 4 bases; unmatched junction bases: 7. CDR3 sequence reads: CASSIRDSGTEAFF. CDR3 in DNA: TGTGCCAGCAGTATTCGGGACAGTGGCACTGAAGCTTTCTTT.

V is TRBV5-8 and J is TRBJ2-1; TRBD2 is a possible D gene (6 bases). Germline V gene data show CDR1 as SGHTS and CDR2 as YDEGEE. Trimming took 2 bases from V and 5 from J, leaving 17 bases between them. CDR3 length equals 16 residues. This CDR3 is CASSFGAAGPHNEQFF. CDR3 coding DNA: TGTGCCAGCAGCTTTGGGGCAGCGGGTCCCCACAATGAGCAGTTCTTC.

V usage is TRBV21-1 and J usage is TRBJ1-3; the table calls TRBD1, which could not be checked here. TRBV21-1 is a listed pseudogene. The CDR3 extends over 15 amino acids. CDR3 bases: TGTGCCAGCAGCAAAGATCGCAGGGCTGGAAACACCATATATTTT. It translates to CASSKDRRAGNTIYF.

The gene calls are TRBV12-5 and TRBJ1-1; D remains ambiguous. Germline-derived CDR1 and CDR2 are LGHNT and FRNRAP. V was cut by 3 bases and J by 5 bases, with 10 bases left in between. This CDR3 has 13 residues. CDR3 loop: CASGLSGSTEAFF. The CDR3 DNA reads TGTGCTAGTGGTTTATCGGGGTCTACTGAAGCTTTCTTT.

This clone was counted a single time. J is TRBJ1-2 and V is TRBV5-6; no reliable D call. CDR3 size: 14 residues. Trimming took off 1 base at V and 4 bases at J, with 11 bases between the two ends. Germline CDR1 is SGHDT and CDR2 is YYEEEE. CDR3 in DNA: TGTGCCAGCAGCTTGAGTAGCGTCGCCTATGGCTACACCTTC. This translates into CASSLSSVAYGYTF.

V is TRBV19 and J is TRBJ1-5, with 7 bases fitting TRBD1. CDR1 is LNHDA, CDR2 SQIVND, per germline (reference sequence). This CDR3 spans 17 amino acids. V trimming: 6 bases; J trimming: 0 bases; junction bases outside the gene matches: 11. The CDR3 DNA follows: TGTGCCAGTAGCCCACCCCCGACAGGGCATAGCAATCAGCCCCAGCATTTT. Translating it yields CASSPPPTGHSNQPQHF.